Detailed here is one T cell receptor beta chain. V lost 9 bases and J 0 bases, leaving 12 bases between the germline ends. CDR3 length: 14 amino acids. The germline CDR1 and CDR2 sequences are LNHDA and SQIVND (reference sequence). As processed by the authors: With immunoSEQ giving junction-only sequences and no quality scores, filtering differed. Sequencing was performed with immunoSEQ multiplex PCR; in TCRdb, only in-frame clones are kept and a portion is missing. Clonal size and the V and J genes are those of that table, whereas D and trimming came from the DNA. The sample has about 500,000 clones; approximately 80% are singletons. The record originates from a study of shared clonotypes between healthy human individuals.

This rearrangement joins TRBV19 to TRBJ2-1, with a tentative D call TRBD1 (6 bases). The sample consisted of PBMCs. The source is a woman in her thirties or forties in good health. Some clones in this sample may be carry-over from other donors' samples. The DNA for the CDR3 is TGTGCCAGCAGAACAGGGAGCTCCTACAATGAGCAGTTCTTC. It translates to CASRTGSSYNEQFF.